These 28 T cell receptor beta chains were sequenced from one sample in a study of T cell responses to AZD1222 COVID-19 vaccine. Using immunoSEQ multiplex PCR, the repertoire was profiled, and TCRdb retains in-frame clones only, with some absent. This sample yields more than 150,000 clones, of which about nine tenths are seen a single time; 1.5% belongs to the top ten. Sequenced material: peripheral blood, taken on day 0 of AZD1222 vaccination. The receptors stem from an adult in good health.

This clone was detected only once. The identical CDR3 is also encoded by other nucleotide sequences in the sample. The V and J genes are TRBV11-2 and TRBJ2-5; 7 bases map to TRBD2. J was trimmed by 1 base and V by 3 bases; bases with no gene match: 2. The CDR3 is made up of 14 amino acids. Germline V CDR1 and CDR2: SGHAT, FQNNGV. This chain's CDR3 is CASSFGGSQETQYF. Written as DNA, the CDR3 is TGTGCCAGCAGCTTCGGGGGGAGCCAAGAGACCCAGTACTTC.

The rearrangement joins TRBV18 to TRBJ1-3, with D hard to call. The length of the CDR3 is 16 residues. Per the germline V gene, CDR1 is KGHSH and CDR2 is LQKENI. Trimming removed 1 base from V and 5 bases from J, with 15 bases in between. The CDR3, as DNA: TGTGCCAGCTCACCACAAAAAGGGCCCGCGAGAAACACCATATATTTT. This gives the protein CASSPQKGPARNTIYF.

The V call is TRBV14, the J call TRBJ1-5; perhaps TRBD1 as D (6 bases). Germline V gene data show CDR1 as SGHDN and CDR2 as FVKESK. The CDR3 consists of 17 residues. With 1 base removed from V and 0 bases from J, the gap between germline ends came to 13 bases. In DNA, the CDR3 is TGTGCCAGCAGCCAAGTGGGGGGCTTTTATAGCAATCAGCCCCAGCATTTT. Amino acid sequence: CASSQVGGFYSNQPQHF.

The V call is TRBV5-6, the J call TRBJ1-2, with unresolved D. CDR1 SGHDT and CDR2 YYEEEE come from the germline V gene. V lost 0 bases and J 3 bases, leaving 3 bases between the germline ends. The CDR3 contains 12 residues. CDR3 DNA: TGTGCCAGCAGCTTGGGGTACTATGGCTACACCTTC. This sequence encodes CASSLGYYGYTF.

This clone occurred once. The gene calls are TRBV2 and TRBJ1-5, with unresolved D. The V gene's germline CDR1 is SNHLY and CDR2 FYNNEI. Trimming pared 5 bases from V and 0 bases from J, leaving 8 bases between. The CDR3 runs to 14 residues. This chain's CDR3 is CASSRRYSNQPQHF. The CDR3 nucleotides are TGTGCCAGCAGTCGCCGATATAGCAATCAGCCCCAGCATTTT.

The chain links TRBV4-3 to TRBJ1-1; D may be TRBD1 (5 bases). Germline V gene data show CDR1 as LGHNA and CDR2 as YSLEER. The CDR3 runs to 15 residues. Trimming took off 0 bases at V and 4 bases at J, with 12 bases between the two ends. CDR3 residues: CASSQERGAPTEAFF. CDR3 coding DNA: TGCGCCAGCAGCCAAGAACGCGGGGCGCCCACTGAAGCTTTCTTT.

This chain links TRBV29-1 with TRBJ1-1, with D possibly being TRBD1 (5 bases). V was cut by 4 bases and J by 5 bases, with 20 bases left in between. Germline CDR1 SQVTM, CDR2 ANQGSEA. The CDR3 is 15 residues long. The CDR3 region is CSVGKDNLRGTEAFF. The CDR3 nucleotides are TGCAGCGTTGGGAAAGACAACCTCCGGGGGACTGAAGCTTTCTTT.

The rearrangement uses TRBV7-3 and TRBJ2-1; 10 bases match TRBD2. This CDR3 region has 15 residues. Losses at the gene ends were 5 bases for V and 9 bases for J; bases not matched to a gene: 10. Germline assignment: CDR1 SGHTA and CDR2 FQGTGA. In DNA form, the CDR3 reads TGTGCCAGCAGCACAAGCGGGGGGGCCGTTTCTGAGCAGTTCTTC. It encodes CASSTSGGAVSEQFF.

The chain links TRBV5-4 to TRBJ1-2; D ambiguous. From germline, CDR1 is SGHNT and CDR2 YYREEE (reference sequence). CDR3 length equals 14 residues. Trimming took off 1 base at V and 5 bases at J, with 12 bases between the two ends. The CDR3 DNA is TGTGCCAGCAGCTTGAGGGCAGGACGGTATGGCTACACCTTC. Protein sequence: CASSLRAGRYGYTF. The complete variable domain, with remaining parts taken from reference TRBV5-4 and TRBJ1-2, reads ETGVTQSPTHLIKTRGQQVTLRCSSQSGHNTVSWYQQALGQGPQFIFQYYREEENGRGNFPPRFSGLQFPNYSSELNVNALELDDSALYLCASSLRAGRYGYTFGSGTRLTVV.

This sequence joins TRBV3-1 (or the pseudogene TRBV3-2) and TRBJ1-5; possible D gene TRBD1, 6 bases. V was clipped by 1 base and J by 3 bases, with 10 bases between them. CDR1 and CDR2 from the germline V gene are LGHDT and YNNKEL (reference sequence). The CDR3 is 15 residues long. DNA of the CDR3: TGTGCCAGCAGCCAAGGAGCAGGGGTCAATCAGCCCCAGCATTTT. It encodes CASSQGAGVNQPQHF.

This chain joins TRBV4-3 and TRBJ1-1; 8 nucleotides match TRBD1. V gave up 4 bases and J gave up 3 bases; unmatched junction bases: 4. The germline V gene encodes CDR1 LGHNA and CDR2 YSLEER. The CDR3 totals 14 residues. The CDR3 region has the DNA TGCGCCAGCAGCCCCGCGGACAGGGACACTGAAGCTTTCTTT. Amino acid sequence: CASSPADRDTEAFF.

V gene TRBV27 combines with J gene TRBJ2-3; D assignment may be TRBD1 or TRBD2 (5 bases each). The germline V and J ends were trimmed by 6 bases and 6 bases, with 16 bases remaining between them. The CDR3 contains 14 residues. The germline CDR1 and CDR2 sequences are MNHEY and SMNVEV (reference sequence). The CDR3 DNA reads TGTGCCAGCAGCCCGGGGCCAGCGGTCGATACGCAGTATTTT. Its translation: CASSPGPAVDTQYF.

The chain has TRBV6-5 and TRBJ2-5; tentative D call: TRBD1 (6 bases). Germline V lookup: CDR1 MNHEY, CDR2 SVGAGI. V lost 1 base to trimming and J lost 5 bases, with 17 bases between them. This CDR3 is built from 16 residues. CDR3 in amino acids: CASSYLTGLGSETQYF. Here the CDR3 DNA reads TGTGCCAGCAGTTACTTGACAGGCCTCGGGTCGGAGACCCAGTACTTC.

The V and J genes are TRBV11-2 and TRBJ2-7; no clear D gene. Per germline, CDR1 SGHAT and CDR2 FQNNGV. Trimming took 5 bases from V and 3 from J, leaving 17 bases between them. The CDR3 consists of 15 residues. CDR3 in amino acids: CASSLAAGHDYEQYF. The DNA for the CDR3 is TGTGCCAGCAGCCTCGCTGCCGGTCACGACTACGAGCAGTACTTC.

The chain employs TRBV10-3 and TRBJ1-1; tentative D call: TRBD1 (5 bases). The CDR3 sequence is 13 residues long. Germline CDR1 ENHRY, CDR2 SYGVKD. V was shortened by 10 bases and J by 2 bases, with 14 bases between the two germline ends. The CDR3 region is CATMGLDNTEAFF. CDR3 DNA sequence: TGTGCCACTATGGGACTCGATAACACTGAAGCTTTCTTT.

The chain recombines TRBV19 with TRBJ1-6, with D hard to call. The CDR3 contains 14 residues. V lost 6 bases and J lost 0, with 6 bases in between. CDR1 is LNHDA and CDR2 is SQIVND in the germline V gene (reference sequence). The CDR3 sequence: CASRVGSYNSPLHF. CDR3 sequence (DNA): TGTGCCAGTAGGGTGGGCTCCTATAATTCACCCCTCCACTTT.

The chain joins TRBV19 to TRBJ2-7, with no clear D. The V and J ends lost 4 bases and 2 bases respectively, with 9 bases between them. The CDR3 extends over 13 amino acids. Germline assignment: CDR1 LNHDA and CDR2 SQIVND (reference sequence). DNA of the CDR3: TGTGCCAGTAGTAGCTCGGGCCCCTACGAGCAGTACTTC. Translating gives CASSSSGPYEQYF.

The chain is built from TRBV11-3 and TRBJ1-1; 11 nucleotides match TRBD1. Trimming cost V 4 bases and J 3 bases; bases outside gene matches: 1. This CDR3 region has 14 residues. The germline V gene encodes CDR1 SGHNT and CDR2 YENEEA. CDR3 sequence (DNA): TGTGCCAGCAGCTCGGACAGGGGGCACACTGAAGCTTTCTTT. It yields the protein CASSSDRGHTEAFF.

The J gene is TRBJ2-2, the V gene TRBV7-3; D ambiguous. The CDR3 runs 14 residues. The germline V and J ends were trimmed by 1 base and 5 bases, with 8 bases remaining between them. The germline gives CDR1 SGHTA, CDR2 FQGTGA. The CDR3 DNA reads as TGTGCCAGCAGCTTAAGTACAAGAACCGGGGAGCTGTTTTTT. Amino acid sequence: CASSLSTRTGELFF.

V usage is TRBV5-5 and J usage is TRBJ2-5; tentative D call: TRBD1 (6 bases). CDR1 and CDR2 from the germline V gene are SGHKS and YYEKEE (reference sequence). The CDR3 covers 15 residues. Trimming shortened V by 1 base and J by 5 bases, and 15 bases separated the two germline ends. As DNA, the CDR3 is TGTGCCAGCAGCTTGAGTTCTGGGGGCTGGGAGACCCAGTACTTC. Amino acids: CASSLSSGGWETQYF.

The CDR3 protein is CAISAPSQPQHF. The CDR3 DNA is TGTGCCATCAGTGCCCCGTCTCAGCCCCAGCATTTT. The chain employs TRBV10-3 and TRBJ1-5, with D unclear. This CDR3 contains 12 residues. V lost 4 bases to trimming and J lost 6 bases, with 7 bases between them. The germline V gene encodes CDR1 ENHRY and CDR2 SYGVKD.

The sample holds one count of this clone. The chain employs TRBV4-1 and TRBJ2-1; 8 bases line up with TRBD2. With V trimmed by 1 base and J by 2 bases, 10 bases remained unmatched. Germline CDR1 reads MGHRA; CDR2 reads YSYEKL. The CDR3 is 18 residues long. The CDR3 here is CASSQGRLAGGPYNEQFF. Written as DNA, the CDR3 is TGCGCCAGCAGCCAAGGCCGACTCGCGGGGGGTCCCTACAATGAGCAGTTCTTC.

This chain connects TRBV27 to TRBJ2-7; D not resolved. Trimming took 1 base from V and 5 from J, leaving 12 bases between them. CDR1 and CDR2 from the germline V gene are MNHEY and SMNVEV (reference sequence). The CDR3 consists of 14 residues. CDR3 DNA sequence: TGTGCCAGCAGTTTATGGCCCATTCTAGACGAGCAGTACTTC. Protein product: CASSLWPILDEQYF.

This clone has just a few counts. The chain couples TRBV6-5 to TRBJ2-7; 9 bases are shared with TRBD1. CDR3 length equals 14 residues. Germline loops: CDR1 MNHEY, CDR2 SVGAGI. The junction had 8 bases not matched to a gene; V was cut back by 7 bases and J by 4 bases. The CDR3 region has the DNA TGTGCCAGCACCCCACCGGGACAGGGTTACGAGCAGTACTTC. Amino acids: CASTPPGQGYEQYF.

The V and J genes are TRBV6-6 and TRBJ2-6; a possible D gene is TRBD1 (6 bases). Trimming took 7 bases from V and 4 from J, leaving 14 bases between them. Germline V gene sequence: CDR1 MNHNY, CDR2 SVGAGI (reference sequence). The CDR3 contains 15 residues. DNA for the CDR3: TGTGCCAGCATCTTACAGGGAGCAGGGGCCAACGTCCTGACTTTC. Amino acids: CASILQGAGANVLTF.

This clone appeared once. The gene calls are TRBV12-5 and TRBJ2-1, with D unresolved. The CDR3 sequence is 15 residues long. CDR1 and CDR2 from the germline V gene are LGHNT and FRNRAP. The germline V and J ends were trimmed by 1 base and 0 bases, with 7 bases remaining between them. The CDR3 protein is CASGLDPSSYNEQFF. Here the CDR3 DNA reads TGTGCTAGTGGTTTGGACCCTAGCTCCTACAATGAGCAGTTCTTC.

The chain combines TRBV30 with TRBJ2-1; D may be TRBD1 (6 bases). Trimming took 2 bases from V and 4 from J, leaving 12 bases between them. The length of the CDR3 is 14 residues. CDR1 is GTSNPN and CDR2 is SVGIG in the germline V gene (reference sequence). This CDR3 is CAWSRTDKYNEQFF. The CDR3, as DNA: TGTGCCTGGAGTAGGACAGATAAGTACAATGAGCAGTTCTTC.

The chain links TRBV3-1 (or the pseudogene TRBV3-2) to TRBJ2-2, with D unclear. The CDR3 length is 16 residues. The germline V gene has CDR1 LGHDT and CDR2 YNNKEL (reference sequence). The V end was cut by 4 bases, the J end by 4 bases, with 16 bases between. CDR3 sequence reads: CASSRPYESATGELFF. DNA for the CDR3: TGTGCCAGCAGCCGCCCATATGAGTCGGCCACCGGGGAGCTGTTTTTT.